This T cell receptor beta chain was captured in a study of blood T cell repertoires in COVID-19. Study in general: Samples representing acute and convalescent COVID-19 were sourced from the United States, Italy and Spain.

Germline V gene sequence: CDR1 MNHNS, CDR2 SASEGT. The CDR3 covers 16 residues. Losses at the gene ends were 0 bases for V and 4 bases for J; bases not matched to a gene: 5. In the source study's methods: The authors estimated nucleated cell counts from reference gene primer amplification. TCRdb keeps only in-frame clones here, not all; method: immunoSEQ multiplex PCR. That table gives V, J and clone size, and the DNA gave D and trimming. The table has more than 110,000 clones, roughly 84% seen once. The chain recombines TRBV6-1 with TRBJ1-5; 8 bases are shared with TRBD1. The source is a human donor in a cohort sampled during active COVID-19. The sequencing input was peripheral blood. In DNA, the CDR3 is TGTGCCAGCAGTGAAGCGCAGGGGGCCCCTAATCAGCCCCAGCATTTT. It specifies CASSEAQGAPNQPQHF.